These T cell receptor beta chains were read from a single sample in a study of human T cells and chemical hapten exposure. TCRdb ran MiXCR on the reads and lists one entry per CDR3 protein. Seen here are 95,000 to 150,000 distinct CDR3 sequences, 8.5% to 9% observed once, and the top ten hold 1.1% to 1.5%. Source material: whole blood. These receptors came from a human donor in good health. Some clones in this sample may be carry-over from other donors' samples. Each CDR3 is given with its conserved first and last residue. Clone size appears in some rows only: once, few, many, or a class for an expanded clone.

CDR3aa: CASGTTRSQADTQYF
v_gene: TRBV12-5
abundance: many
j_gene: TRBJ2-3

CDR3aa: CASSLGVSSYNEQFF
v_gene: TRBV27
abundance: NA
j_gene: TRBJ2-1

CDR3aa: CASSPPAQLNTEAFF
v_gene: TRBV7-9
abundance: many
j_gene: TRBJ1-1

CDR3aa: CASLPGLRVTPNYGYTF
v_gene: TRBV2
abundance: NA
j_gene: TRBJ1-2

CDR3aa: CASSDWAGWGESSGANVLTF
v_gene: TRBV6-1
abundance: many
j_gene: TRBJ2-6

CDR3aa: CASSYSDGPGNTEAFF
v_gene: TRBV6-6
abundance: few
j_gene: TRBJ1-1

CDR3aa: CASSYWTSGLDTQYF
v_gene: TRBV6-6
abundance: NA
j_gene: TRBJ2-3

CDR3aa: CASSLAGGPSYEQYF
v_gene: TRBV6-5
abundance: many
j_gene: TRBJ2-7

CDR3aa: CASSQGRGKQYF
v_gene: TRBV14
abundance: few
j_gene: TRBJ2-7

CDR3aa: CASSQEQGDYGYTF
v_gene: TRBV3-1
abundance: NA
j_gene: TRBJ1-2

CDR3aa: CASSQDNAPSGGYTF
v_gene: TRBV3-1
abundance: many
j_gene: TRBJ1-2

CDR3aa: CASSYSSRGNTEAFF
v_gene: TRBV6-5
abundance: many
j_gene: TRBJ1-1

CDR3aa: CASSLAAEGGYTF
v_gene: TRBV5-4
abundance: many
j_gene: TRBJ1-2

CDR3aa: CASSLEAGPAGELFF
v_gene: TRBV7-2
abundance: NA
j_gene: TRBJ2-2

CDR3aa: CASSSGLETQYF
v_gene: TRBV12-3/TRBV12-4
abundance: few
j_gene: TRBJ2-5

CDR3aa: CASSQVGLNYGYTF
v_gene: TRBV14
abundance: few
j_gene: TRBJ1-2

CDR3aa: CASSQEAGGAYEQYF
v_gene: TRBV3-1
abundance: few
j_gene: TRBJ2-7

CDR3aa: CSARFINEKLFF
v_gene: TRBV20-1
abundance: NA
j_gene: TRBJ1-4

CDR3aa: CSARGQGPIYTQYF
v_gene: TRBV20-1
abundance: many
j_gene: TRBJ2-3

CDR3aa: CATSDSLRNQPQHF
v_gene: TRBV24-1
abundance: NA
j_gene: TRBJ1-5

CDR3aa: CASSLNSPYFWDRGNLGYTF
v_gene: TRBV5-6
abundance: few
j_gene: TRBJ1-2

CDR3aa: CASSLATGFSSTDTQYF
v_gene: TRBV7-2
abundance: few
j_gene: TRBJ2-3

CDR3aa: CATSRAVQAGGLNEQFF
v_gene: TRBV15
abundance: few
j_gene: TRBJ2-1

CDR3aa: CASRPGQSVFDTF
v_gene: TRBV27
abundance: many
j_gene: TRBJ1-2

CDR3aa: CSAEAPLAGTDTQYF
v_gene: TRBV20-1
abundance: many
j_gene: TRBJ2-3

CDR3aa: CASSLYSTGGQPQHF
v_gene: TRBV12-3/TRBV12-4
abundance: many
j_gene: TRBJ1-5

CDR3aa: CASSRTGDSYNEQFF
v_gene: TRBV3-1
abundance: many
j_gene: TRBJ2-1

CDR3aa: CASSFKGGLLSYEQYF
v_gene: TRBV12-3/TRBV12-4
abundance: many
j_gene: TRBJ2-7

CDR3aa: CASSFVAEETQYF
v_gene: TRBV5-1
abundance: few
j_gene: TRBJ2-5

CDR3aa: CASSLAPSPGSELFF
v_gene: TRBV7-2
abundance: few
j_gene: TRBJ2-2

CDR3aa: CASSLSPGGTEAFF
v_gene: TRBV7-6
abundance: many
j_gene: TRBJ1-1

CDR3aa: CSVVTGTHQYF
v_gene: TRBV29-1
abundance: many
j_gene: TRBJ2-5

CDR3aa: CASSQESSAGELFF
v_gene: TRBV4-3
abundance: once
j_gene: TRBJ2-2

CDR3aa: CASSATKSTDTQYF
v_gene: TRBV18
abundance: few
j_gene: TRBJ2-3

CDR3aa: CASSGGGTGKNIQYF
v_gene: TRBV6-1
abundance: NA
j_gene: TRBJ2-4

CDR3aa: CASSYSSEGGPNEQFF
v_gene: TRBV6-6
abundance: NA
j_gene: TRBJ2-1

CDR3aa: CASSSDRANTEAFF
v_gene: TRBV7-9
abundance: NA
j_gene: TRBJ1-1

CDR3aa: CASSLWDTTYEQYF
v_gene: TRBV7-2
abundance: NA
j_gene: TRBJ2-7

CDR3aa: CASSVAALGGGYGYTF
v_gene: TRBV9
abundance: NA
j_gene: TRBJ1-2

CDR3aa: CASSFSGEYEQYF
v_gene: TRBV12-3/TRBV12-4
abundance: many
j_gene: TRBJ2-7

CDR3aa: CASSGGRSPLHF
v_gene: TRBV25-1
abundance: many
j_gene: TRBJ1-6

CDR3aa: CSVGRDSRYNEQFF
v_gene: TRBV29-1
abundance: many
j_gene: TRBJ2-1

CDR3aa: CASSVLAGAANTPSYNEQFF
v_gene: TRBV6-2/TRBV6-3
abundance: many
j_gene: TRBJ2-1

CDR3aa: CASSQEAGQGEAFF
v_gene: TRBV4-3
abundance: few
j_gene: TRBJ1-1

CDR3aa: CSASTGVSYTF
v_gene: TRBV20-1
abundance: few
j_gene: TRBJ1-2

CDR3aa: CASSLPGADTQYF
v_gene: TRBV13
abundance: many
j_gene: TRBJ2-3

CDR3aa: CASGQGEEQFF
v_gene: TRBV5-1
abundance: many
j_gene: TRBJ2-1

CDR3aa: CASSLARSGVTEAFF
v_gene: TRBV7-9
abundance: NA
j_gene: TRBJ1-1

CDR3aa: CASSEGLNVRGYGYTF
v_gene: TRBV6-1
abundance: few
j_gene: TRBJ1-2

CDR3aa: CASTRTDTGELFF
v_gene: TRBV19
abundance: few
j_gene: TRBJ2-2

CDR3aa: CASSFQELANTIYF
v_gene: TRBV12-3/TRBV12-4
abundance: few
j_gene: TRBJ1-3

CDR3aa: CASSYFGVAGQAEQYF
v_gene: TRBV6-5
abundance: few
j_gene: TRBJ2-7

CDR3aa: CATSRGDGGNDEQYF
v_gene: TRBV15
abundance: many
j_gene: TRBJ2-7

CDR3aa: CSASRAAPYNEQFF
v_gene: TRBV20-1
abundance: NA
j_gene: TRBJ2-1

CDR3aa: CASTNQINNQPQHF
v_gene: TRBV2
abundance: many
j_gene: TRBJ1-5